Listed here is a single T cell receptor beta chain. What it binds is unknown. This entry comes from a study of T cell responses to AZD1222 COVID-19 vaccine. The study, taken as a whole, reports: Scientists sampled the repertoires only once the peak T cell response had passed. Just a handful of AZD1222 recipients were seropositive at baseline. Spike-specific TCR breadth and depth grew following two AZD1222 doses. In a largely white British group with more females than males, clonal diversity was possibly underestimated.

The CDR3 is 14 amino acids. Germline V gene sequence: CDR1 SGHRS, CDR2 YFSETQ. Trimming removed 4 bases at V and 2 bases at J, with 10 bases between. The method was immunoSEQ multiplex PCR; TCRdb's version includes in-frame clones alone and lacks a portion of them. The table lists under 85,000 clones, roughly 87% of them singletons. The starting material was peripheral blood, obtained on day 0 of MenACWY control vaccination. The chain uses TRBV5-1 and TRBJ2-1; no firm D call. This TCR derives from an adult in good health. The CDR3 DNA is TGCGCCAGCAGCAAGTACAGTACCTACAATGAGCAGTTCTTC. The encoded protein is CASSKYSTYNEQFF.